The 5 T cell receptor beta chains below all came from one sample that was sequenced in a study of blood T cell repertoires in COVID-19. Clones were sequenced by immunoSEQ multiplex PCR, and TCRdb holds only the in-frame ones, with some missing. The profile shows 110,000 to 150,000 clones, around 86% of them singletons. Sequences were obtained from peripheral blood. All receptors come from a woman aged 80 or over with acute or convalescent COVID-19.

The DNA of the CDR3 is TGTGCCATCAGTGACCTCGTTGAAGCTTTCTTT. It translates to CAISDLVEAFF. The chain recombines TRBV10-3 with TRBJ1-1; no clear D gene. V was shortened by 3 bases and J by 7 bases, with 6 bases between the two germline ends. The length of the CDR3 is 11 residues. CDR1 and CDR2 (germline): ENHRY, SYGVKD.

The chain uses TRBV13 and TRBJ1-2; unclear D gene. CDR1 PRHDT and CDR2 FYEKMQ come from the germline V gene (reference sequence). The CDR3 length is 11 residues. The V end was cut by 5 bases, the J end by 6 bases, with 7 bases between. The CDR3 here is CASSPGNGYTF. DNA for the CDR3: TGTGCCAGCAGCCCCGGGAATGGCTACACCTTC.

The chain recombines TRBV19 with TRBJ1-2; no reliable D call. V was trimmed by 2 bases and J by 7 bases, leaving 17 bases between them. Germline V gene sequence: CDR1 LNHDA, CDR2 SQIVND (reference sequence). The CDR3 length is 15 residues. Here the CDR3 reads CASSITQPRSLGYTF. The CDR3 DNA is TGTGCCAGTAGTATAACACAGCCAAGATCTCTTGGCTACACCTTC.

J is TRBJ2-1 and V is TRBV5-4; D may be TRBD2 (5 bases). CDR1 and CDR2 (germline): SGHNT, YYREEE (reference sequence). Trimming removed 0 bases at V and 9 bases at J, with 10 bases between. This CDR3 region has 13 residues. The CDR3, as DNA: TGTGCCAGCAGCTTGGGAGGGTCGGGTGAGCAGTTCTTC. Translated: CASSLGGSGEQFF.

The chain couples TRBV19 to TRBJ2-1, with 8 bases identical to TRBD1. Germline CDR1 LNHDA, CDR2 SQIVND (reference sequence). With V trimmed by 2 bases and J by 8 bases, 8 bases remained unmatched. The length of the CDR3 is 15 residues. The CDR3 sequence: CASSINQGASDEQFF. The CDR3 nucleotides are TGTGCCAGTAGTATAAACCAGGGGGCTAGCGATGAGCAGTTCTTC.